Below are 10 T cell receptor beta chains sequenced from a single sample in a study of CD8 T cells in ankylosing spondylitis. These receptors lack a known antigen. Findings and limits, study-wide: Ankylosing spondylitis blood appeared to carry a characteristic TCR beta motif of roughly eight highly homologous variants.

TCRdb independently ran MiXCR on the 5' RACE reads; one entry per CDR3 protein. The sample gives about 840,000 distinct CDR3 sequences, around 11% of which show up once; under 0.6% is in the top ten. Material for sequencing was blood, either unsorted or a sorted T cell fraction (not recorded which). These receptors were collected from a male donor with ankylosing spondylitis.

This clonotype was detected only a few times. The chain links TRBV9 to TRBJ1-1; tentatively, D is TRBD1 (5 bases). V was pared by 2 bases and J by 4 bases, with 21 bases between. CDR3 length: 17 amino acids. Germline V gives CDR1 SGDLS, CDR2 YYNGEE. In DNA, the CDR3 is TGTGCCAGCAGCGTTATAAGGTCGGGTCAGGGAGGCACTGAAGCTTTCTTT. Protein sequence: CASSVIRSGQGGTEAFF.

V gene TRBV16 combines with J gene TRBJ1-5; TRBD1 might be the D (5 bases). Germline-derived CDR1 and CDR2 are KGHSY and FQNENV. The CDR3 is made up of 15 amino acids. V was pared by 3 bases and J by 2 bases, with 11 bases between. The CDR3 is CASSQRDLGNQPQHF. As DNA, the CDR3 is TGTGCCAGCAGCCAGAGGGACCTCGGCAATCAGCCCCAGCATTTT.

This clonotype has just a few counts. The chain is built from TRBV27 and TRBJ2-3; 7 bases are a match to TRBD2. The ends lost 4 bases at V and 5 bases at J; junction bases unmatched: 12. This CDR3 has 16 residues. CDR1 and CDR2 (germline): MNHEY, SMNVEV (reference sequence). CDR3 nucleotide sequence: TGTGCCAGCAGTTCCCTCCATGGGGGAGGGGAAGATACGCAGTATTTT. Residues: CASSSLHGGGEDTQYF.

This chain links TRBV7-9 with TRBJ1-1; D unresolved. This CDR3 has 16 residues. With 6 bases removed from V and 5 bases from J, the gap between germline ends came to 22 bases. Germline lookup yields CDR1 SEHNR and CDR2 FQNEAQ (reference sequence). As DNA, the CDR3 is TGTGCCAGCAGTTCAACCTTTCGCCCGGGGAGGACTGAAGCTTTCTTT. Translating gives CASSSTFRPGRTEAFF.

The chain recombines TRBV6-1 with TRBJ1-3, with unresolved D. The V end lost 6 bases, the J end lost 3 bases, and 12 bases lay between the germline ends. The germline CDR1 and CDR2 sequences are MNHNS and SASEGT. This CDR3 contains 14 residues. The CDR3 loop is CASSPATIGNTIYF. CDR3 DNA: TGTGCCAGCAGCCCTGCGACGATTGGAAACACCATATATTTT.

DNA for the CDR3: TGTGCCAGCAGCTGGACTAGCGGGAATCCCTACGAGCAGTACTTC. This translates into CASSWTSGNPYEQYF. V usage is TRBV7-9 and J usage is TRBJ2-7; 12 bases fit TRBD2. V was pared by 4 bases and J by 2 bases, with 3 bases of the junction left unmatched. The germline V gene has CDR1 SEHNR and CDR2 FQNEAQ (reference sequence). The CDR3 length is 15 residues.

This clonotype was seen only a few times. This sequence joins TRBV6-1 and TRBJ1-6; 7 bases line up with TRBD1. Germline V gives CDR1 MNHNS, CDR2 SASEGT. The CDR3 loop spans 14 amino acids. Losses at the gene ends were 7 bases for V and 10 bases for J; bases not matched to a gene: 10. The CDR3 nucleotides read TGTGCCAGCACCGAAAACAGGGGAGGATCACCCCTCCACTTT. Its translation: CASTENRGGSPLHF.

This clonotype occurred a few times. This CDR3 is CASSVGFGGLRYGYTF. DNA for the CDR3: TGTGCCAGCAGCGTAGGGTTCGGGGGGCTTCGCTATGGCTACACCTTC. The V gene is TRBV9, the J gene TRBJ1-2, with D maybe TRBD1 (6 bases). The CDR3 has 16 amino acids. CDR1 is SGDLS and CDR2 is YYNGEE in the germline V gene. Between the trimmed V and J ends, which lost 0 bases and 4 bases, there was a span of 16 bases.

The J gene is TRBJ1-1, the V gene TRBV12-3 or TRBV12-4; 7 bases match TRBD1. The ends lost 7 bases at V and 2 bases at J; junction bases unmatched: 7. This CDR3 is built from 14 residues. CDR3 bases: TGTGCCAGCACTAAGACAGGGCGAAACACTGAAGCTTTCTTT. Protein: CASTKTGRNTEAFF.

The chain combines TRBV20-1 with TRBJ2-2; no clear D gene. In germline, CDR1 is DFQATT, CDR2 SNEGSKA (reference sequence). This CDR3 has 13 residues. V was trimmed by 6 bases and J by 4 bases, leaving 12 bases between them. The DNA of the CDR3 is TGCAGTGCCCCCAGACACAGCACCGGGGAGCTGTTTTTT. The encoded protein is CSAPRHSTGELFF.